This is a list of T cell receptor beta chains from one sample in a study of T-cell reconstitution after alpha-beta-depleted transplantation in children. TCRdb independently ran MiXCR on the PCR reads; one entry per CDR3 protein. This table has over 200,000 distinct CDR3 sequences, roughly 10% appearing once. This specimen was PBMCs, taken before TCRalphabeta/CD19-depleted stem cell transplant. Source of these receptors: a child under two years old with acute myeloid leukemia, due to receive a stem cell transplant. CDR3s include the opening cysteine and the closing phenylalanine or tryptophan. Each record gives: D gene, clone size, J gene, V gene, CDR3 DNA, CDR3 protein. The D gene is left open where the match is weak. Clone size is not always given. Where it is, it says once, few, many or a class for expanded clones.

-	-	TRBJ2-1	TRBV19	TGTGCCAGTAGCTGGGGGCAGGGCCTCGGCAATGAGCAGTTCTTC	CASSWGQGLGNEQFF
TRBD2	-	TRBJ2-2	TRBV4-2	TGTGCCAGCAGGTCCACTAGCGGGAGGGATACCGGGGAGCTGTTTTTT	CASRSTSGRDTGELFF
-	many	TRBJ2-3	TRBV5-1	TGCGCCAGCAGCTTGGAACAGATCGGGACCACAGATACGCAGTATTTT	CASSLEQIGTTDTQYF
-	many	TRBJ2-3	TRBV5-1	TGCGCCAGCAGCCAAAAGGAGCGTAGCAGCAGCACAGATACGCAGTATTTT	CASSQKERSSSTDTQYF
TRBD1	many	TRBJ1-5	TRBV28	TGTGCCAGCAGCTCCCCGGGACAGGGGGCCTATCAGCCCCAGCATTTT	CASSSPGQGAYQPQHF
-	-	TRBJ1-1	TRBV29-1	TGCAGCGTTCGAGCTGGGGACACTGAAGCTTTCTTT	CSVRAGDTEAFF
TRBD1	many	TRBJ1-5	TRBV7-9	TGTGCCAGCAGCGCGACAGGGATCAATCAGCCCCAGCATTTT	CASSATGINQPQHF
-	many	TRBJ1-1	TRBV5-4	TGTGCCAGCAGCTTGAATTGGGGAAACACTGAAGCTTTCTTT	CASSLNWGNTEAFF
-	many	TRBJ1-2	TRBV7-2	TGTGCCAGCAGCCCCCGACAGGCCTATGGCTACACCTTC	CASSPRQAYGYTF
-	many	TRBJ2-1	TRBV20-1	TGCAGTGCTGGGACGGGCCCCTACAATGAGCAGTTCTTC	CSAGTGPYNEQFF
-	many	TRBJ1-2	TRBV28	TGTGCCAGCAGTTTGTACGCAGGGAACTATGGCTACACCTTC	CASSLYAGNYGYTF
-	-	TRBJ2-3	TRBV10-2	TGCGCCAGCACTCTATCCAGCGGGACAGATACGCAGTATTTT	CASTLSSGTDTQYF
-	many	TRBJ2-5	TRBV10-3	TGTGCCATCAGTGACAACCTCCAAGAGACCCAGTACTTC	CAISDNLQETQYF
-	many	TRBJ1-2	TRBV10-3	TGTGCCATCAGTGCTGATACAGGGTCTAACTATGGCTACACCTTC	CAISADTGSNYGYTF
-	many	TRBJ1-1	TRBV10-3	TGTGCCATCAGTGAGTCGTTAGGGGACGGGCCGGCTTTCTTT	CAISESLGDGPAFF
-	-	TRBJ1-4	TRBV27	TGTGCCAGCAGTTTATCGGTCGGCCTTAATGAAAAACTGTTTTTT	CASSLSVGLNEKLFF
-	many	TRBJ2-5	TRBV7-2	TGTGCCAGCAGCTTCGGTTGGGGAGAGACCCAGTACTTC	CASSFGWGETQYF
-	many	TRBJ2-7	TRBV3-1	TGTGCCAGCAGCCAAGATCGTGAGGTGGCCCCCGAGCAGTACTTC	CASSQDREVAPEQYF
TRBD2	many	TRBJ2-7	TRBV3-1	TGTGCCAGCAGCCAACTAGCGGGCTACGAGCAGTACTTC	CASSQLAGYEQYF
TRBD2	many	TRBJ2-1	TRBV10-3	TGTGCCATCAAGGATAGCGGGAGGGCCTACAATGAGCAGTTCTTC	CAIKDSGRAYNEQFF
-	many	TRBJ1-3	TRBV12-3/TRBV12-4	TGTGCCAGCAGTCCCTCCTCACGGGGGCTTGGAAACACCATATATTTT	CASSPSSRGLGNTIYF
-	few	TRBJ2-1	TRBV10-2	TGCGCCAGCAGGTCCGGGACGGGCTCCTACAATGAGCAGTTCTTC	CASRSGTGSYNEQFF
-	many	TRBJ2-1	TRBV5-1	TGCGCCAGCACCGACCCCGGCTCCTACAATGAGCAGTTCTTC	CASTDPGSYNEQFF
-	many	TRBJ2-5	TRBV20-1	TGCAGTGCTAGCACAGGGATGGAGACCCAGTACTTC	CSASTGMETQYF
TRBD2	many	TRBJ2-5	TRBV28	TGTGCCAGCAGTTCCGCGGGGCGGGGGTCACAAGAGACCCAGTACTTC	CASSSAGRGSQETQYF
-	many	TRBJ1-5	TRBV20-1	TGCAGTGCTAGTGACAGGATTTATAGCAATCAGCCCCAGCATTTT	CSASDRIYSNQPQHF
-	many	TRBJ1-5	TRBV20-1	TGCAGTGCCCCAACCTCAAGTCAGGGCAATCAGCCCCAGCATTTT	CSAPTSSQGNQPQHF
-	many	TRBJ2-5	TRBV2	TGTGCCAGCAGACGGGAGAGAACACCCCAAGAGACCCAGTACTTC	CASRRERTPQETQYF
-	many	TRBJ2-2	TRBV7-9	TGTGCCAGCAGCGAACAGGGGAACACCGGGGAGCTGTTTTTT	CASSEQGNTGELFF
-	many	TRBJ1-2	TRBV25-1	TGTGCCAGCAGTGAATCCGGGACGGACTATGGCTACACCTTC	CASSESGTDYGYTF
-	many	TRBJ2-2	TRBV27	TGTGCCAGCAGGAGGGTGAGCACCGGGGAGCTGTTTTTT	CASRRVSTGELFF
TRBD2	many	TRBJ2-1	TRBV12-3/TRBV12-4	TGTGCCAGCAGTTTAGTGGGACTAGCGGGAGCCTACAATGAGCAGTTCTTC	CASSLVGLAGAYNEQFF
-	many	TRBJ2-1	TRBV7-3	TGTGCCAGCAGCTCTGCCGGGGAGCGCGGGCAGTTCTTC	CASSSAGERGQFF
-	many	TRBJ1-4	TRBV30	TGTGCCTGGAGTTGGGGAACTAATGAAAAACTGTTTTTT	CAWSWGTNEKLFF
TRBD1	many	TRBJ1-4	TRBV7-8	TGTGCCAGCAGCTGGACAGGGTCCTGGAATGAAAAACTGTTTTTT	CASSWTGSWNEKLFF
-	many	TRBJ2-1	TRBV11-2	TGTGCCAGCAGCTTAACGGCCTACAATGAGCAGTTCTTC	CASSLTAYNEQFF
TRBD2	many	TRBJ2-3	TRBV10-3	TGTGCCATCAGTGCCAGCGGGGCGGTCACAGATACGCAGTATTTT	CAISASGAVTDTQYF
-	many	TRBJ2-7	TRBV28	TGTGCCAGCGAGGGAGGGGGTTCCTACGAGCAGTACTTC	CASEGGGSYEQYF
TRBD2	many	TRBJ2-7	TRBV5-1	TGCGCCAGCAGCTTGGGAGGACTAGTAATCCACGAGCAGTACTTC	CASSLGGLVIHEQYF
-	-	TRBJ2-2	TRBV6-2/TRBV6-3	TGTGCCAGCAGTCCTCAAGGAGGTTTACGGGTGGGCGACACCGGGGAGCTGTTTTTT	CASSPQGGLRVGDTGELFF
-	many	TRBJ1-3	TRBV4-3	TGCGCCAGCAGCCAAGATCTTGGGGGAAACACCATATATTTT	CASSQDLGGNTIYF
TRBD2	many	TRBJ2-3	TRBV20-1	TGCAGTGCTCCGGGACTAGCGGGAGTGGGAGATACGCAGTATTTT	CSAPGLAGVGDTQYF
TRBD2	-	TRBJ2-1	TRBV9	TGTGCCAGCAGCGTTGACGGGGGGGCGTACAATGAGCAGTTCTTC	CASSVDGGAYNEQFF
-	many	TRBJ2-1	TRBV5-1	TGCGCCAGCAGACTGACAGGAATGAGCTGGGGTTTGCAGTTCTTC	CASRLTGMSWGLQFF
-	many	TRBJ1-6	TRBV20-1	TGCAGTGCTAGAGAAGCGGGCCCGTATTCACCCCTCCACTTT	CSAREAGPYSPLHF
-	many	TRBJ2-7	TRBV12-3/TRBV12-4	TGTGCCAGTATCCCCGAACAGGGTAGCATCCACGAGCAGTACTTC	CASIPEQGSIHEQYF
TRBD2	many	TRBJ2-3	TRBV20-1	TGCAGTGCGCTCTCGACTAGCGGCTACTACTCTAGCACAGATACGCAGTATTTT	CSALSTSGYYSSTDTQYF
-	many	TRBJ2-5	TRBV18	TGTGCCAGCTCACCACCGAATTTAGAGACCCAGTACTTC	CASSPPNLETQYF
TRBD2	many	TRBJ2-1	TRBV29-1	TGCAGCGTTGAAGGGGATACTAGCGGATACAATGAGCAGTTCTTC	CSVEGDTSGYNEQFF
TRBD2	many	TRBJ2-3	TRBV28	TGTGCCAGCAGTCCGGGACTAGCGAGCACAGATACGCAGTATTTT	CASSPGLASTDTQYF
-	many	TRBJ1-1	TRBV21-1	TGTGCCAGCAGCCCCCTGCCGGGGTCTGAAGCTTTCTTT	CASSPLPGSEAFF
TRBD1	many	TRBJ2-7	TRBV5-1	TGCGCCAGCAGCTCTGAATGGGGGACAGGGCAGAACGAGCAGTACTTC	CASSSEWGTGQNEQYF
-	many	TRBJ1-3	TRBV9	TGTGCCAGCAGAACAGTGGATACCGGAGTCGGAAACACCATATATTTT	CASRTVDTGVGNTIYF
-	many	TRBJ1-1	TRBV29-1	TGCAGCGTTGAGAACAGACTGAACACTGAAGCTTTCTTT	CSVENRLNTEAFF
-	many	TRBJ2-5	TRBV23-1	TGCGCCAGCAGTCATTCTCGACAGGAAGAGACCCAGTACTTC	CASSHSRQEETQYF
-	many	TRBJ1-4	TRBV7-9	TGTGCCAGCAGCTTATTAACAGGGAGAGATGAAAAACTGTTTTTT	CASSLLTGRDEKLFF
-	many	TRBJ2-5	TRBV24-1	TGTGCCACCAGTGATCCTCAGATGTCAGGGACCCAGTACTTC	CATSDPQMSGTQYF
-	few	TRBJ1-5	TRBV12-3/TRBV12-4	TGTGCCAGCAGTTTTGGGCAGGAAAATCAGCCCCAGCATTTT	CASSFGQENQPQHF
-	many	TRBJ1-3	TRBV7-2	TGTGCCAGCAGCTTTGGAAGGGTTGGATCTGGAAACACCATATATTTT	CASSFGRVGSGNTIYF